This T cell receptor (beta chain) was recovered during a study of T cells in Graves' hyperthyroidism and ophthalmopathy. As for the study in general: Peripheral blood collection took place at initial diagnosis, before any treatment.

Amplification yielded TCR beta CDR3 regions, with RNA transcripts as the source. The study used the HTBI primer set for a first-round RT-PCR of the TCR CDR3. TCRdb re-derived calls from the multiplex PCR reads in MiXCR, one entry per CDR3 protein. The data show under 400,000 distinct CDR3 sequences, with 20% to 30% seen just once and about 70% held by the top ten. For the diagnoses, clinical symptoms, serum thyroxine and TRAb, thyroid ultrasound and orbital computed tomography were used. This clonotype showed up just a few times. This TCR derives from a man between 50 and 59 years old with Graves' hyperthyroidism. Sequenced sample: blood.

The CDR3 bases are TGTGCCAGCAGTTCCCGGAGGGGGGCCTATGGCTACACCTTC. Protein product: CASSSRRGAYGYTF. The genes are TRBV27 and TRBJ1-2, with D possibly TRBD1 on 6 matching bases. Trimming cost V 4 bases and J 4 bases, with 13 bases left between them. CDR3 length equals 14 residues. Germline CDR1 is MNHEY and CDR2 is SMNVEV (reference sequence).